The sample holds many counts of the clone carrying this T cell receptor (beta chain). This sample is part of a study of low-dose radiotherapy and immunotherapy resistance in tumors. Study-level information: Cohort 1 was given 0.5 Gy fractions every 2 weeks, 6.5 Gy in total.

Germline CDR1 reads SQVTM; CDR2 reads ANQGSEA. CDR3 length: 14 amino acids. The germline V and J ends were trimmed by 1 base and 5 bases, with 14 bases remaining between them. The time point here: before trial treatment. Primers used for first-strand cDNA, a TRAV- and TRBV-specific set, covered both alpha and beta chains. Using a constant-region primer together with a V-primer adapter, TCRs were subjected to approximately 20 PCR cycles of amplification. TCRdb called the reads again in MiXCR, with one record for every CDR3 protein. The data show more than 50,000 distinct CDR3 sequences, around 25% seen once.

J is TRBJ1-1 and V is TRBV29-1; D perhaps matches TRBD1 (5 bases). The TCR comes from a male donor with prostate cancer. The source was PBMCs, collected before treatment. CDR3 protein: CSVEGGGEQTEAFF. CDR3 bases: TGCAGCGTTGAAGGTGGAGGGGAGCAAACTGAAGCTTTCTTT.